These 20 T cell receptor beta chains were sequenced from one sample in a study of OX40 agonist ivuxolimab in advanced cancers. The protocol was immunoSEQ multiplex PCR, while the TCRdb copy is restricted to in-frame clones and leaves out a portion. The sample has about 54,000 clones, 84% seen once. The sample here was CD4+ or CD8+ T cells sorted from blood, taken in a trial of the OX40 agonist ivuxolimab. The receptors come from an adult with an advanced solid tumor such as melanoma, head and neck, liver or kidney cancer.

The chain joins TRBV7-2 to TRBJ1-1; D possibly corresponds to TRBD1 (5 bases). Looked up from germline, CDR1 is SGHTA and CDR2 is FQGNSA. This CDR3 has 15 residues. Trimming pared 6 bases from V and 3 bases from J, leaving 17 bases between. The CDR3 loop is CASSFAGQGHTEAFF. The CDR3 bases are TGTGCCAGCAGTTTCGCCGGGCAGGGCCACACTGAAGCTTTCTTT.

The gene calls are TRBV28 and TRBJ2-7; tentatively, D is TRBD1 or TRBD2 (5 bases each). Trimming stripped 1 base from V and 6 bases from J, with 13 bases between. CDR1 is MDHEN, CDR2 SYDVKM, per germline. CDR3 length: 14 amino acids. CDR3 loop: CASSLSGTRVEQYF. Written as DNA, the CDR3 is TGTGCCAGCAGTTTATCAGGGACGCGGGTCGAGCAGTACTTC.

CDR3 loop: CASGMARSSYEQYF. CDR3 bases: TGTGCCAGCGGGATGGCCAGGAGCTCCTACGAGCAGTACTTC. The chain links TRBV2 to TRBJ2-7; D is uncertain. The germline gives CDR1 SNHLY, CDR2 FYNNEI. The CDR3 runs 14 residues. Deletions cut 8 bases from V and 0 bases from J, with 14 bases between.

The V gene is TRBV5-4, the J gene TRBJ1-1, with a possible D match to TRBD1 (5 bases). V was pared by 1 base and J by 5 bases, with 12 bases between. Germline CDR1 SGHNT, CDR2 YYREEE (reference sequence). The CDR3 is 14 residues long. The CDR3 region is CASSLWGAGTEAFF. CDR3 bases: TGTGCCAGCAGCTTGTGGGGCGCCGGGACTGAAGCTTTCTTT.

V gene TRBV6-1 combines with J gene TRBJ2-3, with 8 bases identical to TRBD2. The CDR3 loop spans 15 amino acids. Germline CDR1 reads MNHNS; CDR2 reads SASEGT. J was trimmed by 5 bases and V by 4 bases; bases with no gene match: 8. Written as DNA, the CDR3 is TGTGCCAGCAGTGCAAGCGGGAGAGTTCAAGATACGCAGTATTTT. It codes for CASSASGRVQDTQYF.

This chain joins TRBV7-8 and TRBJ2-4; TRBD2 might be the D (5 bases). The CDR3 is made up of 12 amino acids. Trimming shortened V by 5 bases and J by 15 bases, and 17 bases separated the two germline ends. Looked up from germline, CDR1 is SGHVS and CDR2 is FQNEAQ. In nucleotides, the CDR3 is TGTGCCAGCAGCCGTGAACGGGGATCACCGTACTTC. This gives the protein CASSRERGSPYF.

The rearrangement uses TRBV27 and TRBJ2-2; weak D call: TRBD2 (5 bases). The CDR3 sequence is 14 residues long. CDR1 and CDR2 from the germline V gene are MNHEY and SMNVEV (reference sequence). Trimming stripped 2 bases from V and 1 base from J, with 5 bases between. CDR3 region: CASSLRENTGELFF. The CDR3 nucleotides are TGTGCCAGCAGTTTACGGGAGAACACCGGGGAGCTGTTTTTT.

The V gene is TRBV5-1, the J gene TRBJ2-2; D might be TRBD1 (6 bases). Germline V gene lookup returns CDR1 SGHRS and CDR2 YFSETQ. Trimming cost V 0 bases and J 5 bases, with 11 bases left between them. The CDR3 totals 15 residues. The CDR3 nucleotides read TGCGCCAGCAGCTTGGCAGGGGAACTAACCGGGGAGCTGTTTTTT. It translates to CASSLAGELTGELFF.

This clone was picked up a small number of times. This sequence joins TRBV14 and TRBJ1-4, with TRBD1 as a possible D gene (5 bases). V gave up 4 bases and J gave up 6 bases, with 15 bases separating them. Looked up from germline, CDR1 is SGHDN and CDR2 is FVKESK. The CDR3 contains 15 residues. The CDR3 coding sequence is TGTGCCAGCAGCCGGAATCCAGGGTTCGATGAAAAACTGTTTTTT. Residues: CASSRNPGFDEKLFF. The full variable domain, with the rest looked up from reference TRBV14 and TRBJ1-4, is EAGVTQFPSHSVIEKGQTVTLRCDPISGHDNLYWYRRVMGKEIKFLLHFVKESKQDESGMPNNRFLAERTGGTYSTLKVQPAELEDSGVYFCASSRNPGFDEKLFFGSGTQLSVL.

The V call is TRBV14, the J call TRBJ2-1; 7 nucleotides agree with TRBD1. Germline values: CDR1 SGHDN, CDR2 FVKESK. The CDR3 is 17 amino acids. The ends lost 0 bases at V and 7 bases at J; junction bases unmatched: 12. This CDR3 reads CASSQDRETGLGNEQFF. CDR3 nucleotide sequence: TGTGCCAGCAGCCAAGATAGAGAGACAGGGCTAGGGAATGAGCAGTTCTTC.

This chain connects TRBV2 to TRBJ2-7, with TRBD2 matching 8 bases. The CDR3 length is 16 residues. With 4 bases clipped from V and 3 bases from J, the junction kept 11 bases outside the gene matches. Germline CDR1 and CDR2: SNHLY and FYNNEI. The CDR3 here is CASSAVRGLVGYEQYF. DNA of the CDR3: TGTGCCAGCAGTGCCGTACGGGGACTAGTAGGCTACGAGCAGTACTTC.

The chain is built from TRBV6-5 and TRBJ1-5, with 7 bases aligning to TRBD1. Germline V gives CDR1 MNHEY, CDR2 SVGAGI. Trimming removed 6 bases from V and 3 bases from J; junction bases left unmatched: 5. The CDR3 length is 14 residues. This CDR3 reads CASSLGQVNQPQHF. The CDR3 DNA reads as TGTGCCAGCAGCCTTGGACAGGTCAATCAGCCCCAGCATTTT.

The chain recombines TRBV19 with TRBJ2-7, with 10 bases aligning to TRBD2. Per the germline V gene, CDR1 is LNHDA and CDR2 is SQIVND (reference sequence). The CDR3 totals 14 residues. V shed 10 bases, J shed 1 base, and the junction held 7 bases outside the gene matches. Written as DNA, the CDR3 is TGTGCCACCGCAAGCGGGAGGGAATCCTACGAGCAGTACTTC. Translated, it gives CATASGRESYEQYF.

This chain connects TRBV2 to TRBJ2-7; D gene ambiguous. CDR3 length: 11 residues. V shed 3 bases and J shed 2 bases, with 2 bases lying between them. Germline V gene lookup returns CDR1 SNHLY and CDR2 FYNNEI. In nucleotides, the CDR3 is TGTGCCAGCAGTGAGACCTACGAGCAGTACTTC. Protein product: CASSETYEQYF.

The chain couples TRBV28 to TRBJ1-1, with unresolved D. The germline V gene encodes CDR1 MDHEN and CDR2 SYDVKM. There are 14 residues in the CDR3. Trimming removed 5 bases at V and 8 bases at J, with 18 bases between. The CDR3 DNA reads TGTGCCAGCAGTCCCGACTTTACTCGTACCGAAGCTTTCTTT. Its protein product is CASSPDFTRTEAFF. Complete variable domain (other parts from reference TRBV28 and TRBJ1-1): DVKVTQSSRYLVKRTGEKVFLECVQDMDHENMFWYRQDPGLGLRLIYFSYDVKMKEKGDIPEGYSVSREKKERFSLILESASTNQTSMYLCASSPDFTRTEAFFGQGTRLTVV.

The chain carries TRBV7-9 and TRBJ1-5; 8 nucleotides match TRBD1. The CDR3 loop spans 14 amino acids. V lost 5 bases, J lost 1 base, and 1 base stayed unmatched. Germline CDR1 SEHNR, CDR2 FQNEAQ (reference sequence). The DNA of the CDR3 is TGTGCCAGCAGCCGGACAGGGAGCAATCAGCCCCAGCATTTT. This sequence encodes CASSRTGSNQPQHF.

The V and J genes are TRBV10-3 and TRBJ1-2; possibly TRBD1 for D (6 bases). Looked up from germline, CDR1 is ENHRY and CDR2 is SYGVKD. The CDR3 has 13 residues. The V gene lost 9 bases and the J gene lost 10 bases, with 21 bases spanning the gap. CDR3 DNA: TGTGCCATGGGGGGGCGGACCTATGGCGACTACACCTTC. Translating gives CAMGGRTYGDYTF.

The genes are TRBV5-6 and TRBJ2-2; TRBD2 might be the D (6 bases). V was trimmed by 0 bases and J by 2 bases, leaving 8 bases between them. Germline V gene sequence: CDR1 SGHDT, CDR2 YYEEEE. The CDR3 length is 15 residues. As DNA, the CDR3 is TGTGCCAGCAGCTTGGCGGGAGTAAACACCGGGGAGCTGTTTTTT. This gives the protein CASSLAGVNTGELFF.

The genes are TRBV10-1 and TRBJ2-2; no reliable D call. Germline assignment: CDR1 WNHNN and CDR2 SYGVQD (reference sequence). This CDR3 comprises 14 residues. V was cut by 0 bases and J by 5 bases, with 7 bases left in between. The CDR3 reads CASSESSETGELFF. The CDR3 region has the DNA TGCGCCAGCAGTGAGTCATCAGAGACCGGGGAGCTGTTTTTT.

The chain is built from TRBV11-2 and TRBJ1-5, with 8 bases fitting TRBD1. V gave up 5 bases and J gave up 5 bases; unmatched junction bases: 5. The CDR3 consists of 14 residues. Germline CDR1 is SGHAT and CDR2 is FQNNGV. The CDR3 here is CASSQGAVDQPQHF. The CDR3 nucleotides read TGTGCCAGCAGCCAGGGGGCGGTTGATCAGCCCCAGCATTTT. The variable domain in full, completed from reference TRBV11-2 and TRBJ1-5, reads EAGVAQSPRYKIIEKRQSVAFWCNPISGHATLYWYQQILGQGPKLLIQFQNNGVVDDSQLPKDRFSAERLKGVDSTLKIQPAKLEDSAVYLCASSQGAVDQPQHFGDGTRLSIL.